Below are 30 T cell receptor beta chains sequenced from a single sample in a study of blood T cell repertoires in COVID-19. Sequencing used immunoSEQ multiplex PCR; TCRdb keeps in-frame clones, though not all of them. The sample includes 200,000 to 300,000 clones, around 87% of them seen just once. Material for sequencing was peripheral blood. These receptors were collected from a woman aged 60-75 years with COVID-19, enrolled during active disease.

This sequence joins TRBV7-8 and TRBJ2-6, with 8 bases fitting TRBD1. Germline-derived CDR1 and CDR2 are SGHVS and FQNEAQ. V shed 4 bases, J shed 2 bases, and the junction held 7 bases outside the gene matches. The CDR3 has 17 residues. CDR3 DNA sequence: TGTGCCAGCAGCTCAGGACAGGGAACGGCTGGGGCCAACGTCCTGACTTTC. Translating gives CASSSGQGTAGANVLTF.

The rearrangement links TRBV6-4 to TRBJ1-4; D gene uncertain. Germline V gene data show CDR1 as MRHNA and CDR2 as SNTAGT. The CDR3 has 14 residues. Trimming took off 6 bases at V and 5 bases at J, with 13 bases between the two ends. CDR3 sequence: CASRRDSANEKLFF. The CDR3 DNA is TGTGCCAGCAGACGGGATTCAGCGAATGAAAAACTGTTTTTT.

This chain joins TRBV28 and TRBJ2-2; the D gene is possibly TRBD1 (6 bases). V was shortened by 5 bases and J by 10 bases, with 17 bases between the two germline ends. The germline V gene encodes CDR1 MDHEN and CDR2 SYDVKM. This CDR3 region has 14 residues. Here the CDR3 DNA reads TGTGCCAGCAGTGTCCCGGGACAAATAAAGGAGCTGTTTTTT. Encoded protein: CASSVPGQIKELFF.

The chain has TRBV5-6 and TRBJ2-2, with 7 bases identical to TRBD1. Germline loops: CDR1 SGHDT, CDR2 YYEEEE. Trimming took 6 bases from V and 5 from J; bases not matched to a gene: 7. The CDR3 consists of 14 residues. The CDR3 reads CASTRQGWTGELFF. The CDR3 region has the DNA TGTGCCAGCACAAGACAGGGTTGGACCGGGGAGCTGTTTTTT.

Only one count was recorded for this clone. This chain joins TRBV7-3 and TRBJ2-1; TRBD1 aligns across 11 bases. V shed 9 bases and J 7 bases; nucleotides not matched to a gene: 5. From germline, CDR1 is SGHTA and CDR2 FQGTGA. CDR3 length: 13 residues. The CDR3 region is CASGQGAGNEQFF. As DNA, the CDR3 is TGTGCCAGTGGACAGGGGGCAGGGAATGAGCAGTTCTTC.

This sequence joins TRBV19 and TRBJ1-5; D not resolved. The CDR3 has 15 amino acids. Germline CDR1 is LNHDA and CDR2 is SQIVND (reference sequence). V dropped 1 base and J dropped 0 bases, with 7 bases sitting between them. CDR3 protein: CASSIVTDSNQPQHF. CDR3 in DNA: TGTGCCAGTAGTATAGTAACAGATAGCAATCAGCCCCAGCATTTT.

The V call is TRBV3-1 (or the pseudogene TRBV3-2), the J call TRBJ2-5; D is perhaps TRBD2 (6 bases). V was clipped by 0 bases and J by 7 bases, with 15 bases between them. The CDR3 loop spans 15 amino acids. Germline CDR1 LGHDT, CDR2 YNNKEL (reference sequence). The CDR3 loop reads CASSQDGREVRTQYF. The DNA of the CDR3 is TGTGCCAGCAGCCAAGATGGGCGGGAAGTGCGGACCCAGTACTTC.

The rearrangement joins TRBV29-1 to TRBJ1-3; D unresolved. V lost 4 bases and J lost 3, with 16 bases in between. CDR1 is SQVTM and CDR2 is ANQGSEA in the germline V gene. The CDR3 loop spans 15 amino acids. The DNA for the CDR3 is TGCAGCGTTGGGGTGGGCGATGGGTATGGAAACACCATATATTTT. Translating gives CSVGVGDGYGNTIYF. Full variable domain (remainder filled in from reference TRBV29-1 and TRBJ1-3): SAVISQKPSRDICQRGTSLTIQCQVDSQVTMMFWYRQQPGQSLTLIATANQGSEATYESGFVIDKFPISRPNLTFSTLTVSNMSPEDSSIYLCSVGVGDGYGNTIYFGEGSWLTVV.

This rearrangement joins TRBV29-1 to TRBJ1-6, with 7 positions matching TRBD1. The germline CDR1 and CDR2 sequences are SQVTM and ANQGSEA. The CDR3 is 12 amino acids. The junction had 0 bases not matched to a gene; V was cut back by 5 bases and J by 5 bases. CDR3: CSVQGDNSPLHF. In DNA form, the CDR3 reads TGCAGCGTTCAGGGGGATAATTCACCCCTCCACTTT.

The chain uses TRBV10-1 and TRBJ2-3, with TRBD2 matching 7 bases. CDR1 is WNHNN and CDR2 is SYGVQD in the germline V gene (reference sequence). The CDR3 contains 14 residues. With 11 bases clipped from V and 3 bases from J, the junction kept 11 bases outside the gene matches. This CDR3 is CAPPKGGRTDTQYF. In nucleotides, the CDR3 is TGCGCCCCGCCCAAGGGCGGGAGAACAGATACGCAGTATTTT.

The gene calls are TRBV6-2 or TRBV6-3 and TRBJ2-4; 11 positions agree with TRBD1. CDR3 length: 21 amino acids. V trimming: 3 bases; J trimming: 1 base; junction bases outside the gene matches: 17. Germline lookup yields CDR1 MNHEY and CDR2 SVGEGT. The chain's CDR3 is CASSYKSGTGGGLAAKNIQYF. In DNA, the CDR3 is TGTGCCAGCAGTTATAAGTCCGGGACAGGGGGAGGGCTGGCGGCCAAAAACATTCAGTACTTC.

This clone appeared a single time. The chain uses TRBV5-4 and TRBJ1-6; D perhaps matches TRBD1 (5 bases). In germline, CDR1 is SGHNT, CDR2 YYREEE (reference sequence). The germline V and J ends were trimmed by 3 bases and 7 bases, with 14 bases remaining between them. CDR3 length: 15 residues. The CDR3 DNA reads TGTGCCAGCAGCTCCCAGGGTAGGGGAAATTCACCCCTCCACTTT. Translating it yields CASSSQGRGNSPLHF.

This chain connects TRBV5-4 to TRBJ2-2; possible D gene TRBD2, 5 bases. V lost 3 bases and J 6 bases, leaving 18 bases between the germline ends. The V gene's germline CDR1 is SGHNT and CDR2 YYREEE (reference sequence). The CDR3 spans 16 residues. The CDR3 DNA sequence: TGTGCCAGCAGCTCCCCGAGGGTGGGTCCGGCCGGGGAGCTGTTTTTT. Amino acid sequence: CASSSPRVGPAGELFF. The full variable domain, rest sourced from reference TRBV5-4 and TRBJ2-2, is ETGVTQSPTHLIKTRGQQVTLRCSSQSGHNTVSWYQQALGQGPQFIFQYYREEENGRGNFPPRFSGLQFPNYSSELNVNALELDDSALYLCASSSPRVGPAGELFFGEGSRLTVL.

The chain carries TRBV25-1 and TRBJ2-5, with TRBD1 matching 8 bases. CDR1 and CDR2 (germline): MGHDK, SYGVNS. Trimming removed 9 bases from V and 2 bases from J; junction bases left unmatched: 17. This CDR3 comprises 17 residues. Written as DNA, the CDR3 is TGTGCCAGGGAGGGGGGACAGGAAATTAGTTCACAAGAGACCCAGTACTTC. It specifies CAREGGQEISSQETQYF. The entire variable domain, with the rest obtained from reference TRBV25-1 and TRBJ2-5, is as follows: EADIYQTPRYLVIGTGKKITLECSQTMGHDKMYWYQQDPGMELHLIHYSYGVNSTEKGDLSSESTVSRIRTEHFPLTLESARPSHTSQYLCAREGGQEISSQETQYFGPGTRLLVL.

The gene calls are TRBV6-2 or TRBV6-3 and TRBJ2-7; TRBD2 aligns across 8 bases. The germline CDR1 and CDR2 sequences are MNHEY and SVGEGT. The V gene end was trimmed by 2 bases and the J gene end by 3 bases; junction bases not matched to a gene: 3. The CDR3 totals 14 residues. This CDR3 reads CASSYPGTSYEQYF. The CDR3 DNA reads TGTGCCAGCAGTTACCCCGGGACTAGCTACGAGCAGTACTTC.

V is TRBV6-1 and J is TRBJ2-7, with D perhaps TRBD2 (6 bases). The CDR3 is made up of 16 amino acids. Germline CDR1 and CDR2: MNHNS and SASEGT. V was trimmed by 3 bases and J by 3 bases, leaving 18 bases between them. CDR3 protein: CASSERGSSAIYEQYF. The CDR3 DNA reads TGTGCCAGCAGTGAGAGGGGCTCTAGCGCGATCTACGAGCAGTACTTC.

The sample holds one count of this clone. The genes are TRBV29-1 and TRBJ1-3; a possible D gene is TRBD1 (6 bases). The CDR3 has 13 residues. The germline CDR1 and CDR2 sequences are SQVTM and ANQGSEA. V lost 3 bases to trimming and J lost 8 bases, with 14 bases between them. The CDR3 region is CSVEGGGLHTIYF. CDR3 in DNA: TGCAGCGTTGAGGGAGGGGGGCTACACACCATATATTTT.

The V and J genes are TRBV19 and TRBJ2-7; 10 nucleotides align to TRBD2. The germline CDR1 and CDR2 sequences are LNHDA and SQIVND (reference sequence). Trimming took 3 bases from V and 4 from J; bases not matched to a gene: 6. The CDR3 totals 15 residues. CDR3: CASSIGPAGGYEQYF. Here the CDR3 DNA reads TGTGCCAGTAGTATTGGCCCAGCGGGAGGGTACGAGCAGTACTTC.

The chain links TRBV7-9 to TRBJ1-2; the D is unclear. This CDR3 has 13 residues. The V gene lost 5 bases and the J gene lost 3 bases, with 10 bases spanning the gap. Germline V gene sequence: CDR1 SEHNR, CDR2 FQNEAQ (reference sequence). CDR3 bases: TGTGCCAGCAGCAACAGTCTCTACTATGGCTACACCTTC. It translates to CASSNSLYYGYTF.

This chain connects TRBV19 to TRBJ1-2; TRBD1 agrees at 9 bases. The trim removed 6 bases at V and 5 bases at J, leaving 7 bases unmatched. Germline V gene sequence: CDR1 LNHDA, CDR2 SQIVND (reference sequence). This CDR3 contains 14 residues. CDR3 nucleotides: TGTGCCAGTAGCCTCCGGGACAGGGTATATGGCTACACCTTC. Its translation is CASSLRDRVYGYTF.

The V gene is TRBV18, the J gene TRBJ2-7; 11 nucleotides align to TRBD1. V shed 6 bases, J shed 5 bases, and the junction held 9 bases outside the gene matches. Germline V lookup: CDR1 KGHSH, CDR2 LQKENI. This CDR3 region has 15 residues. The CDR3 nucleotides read TGTGCCAGCTCCCTTGGTGGGGACAGGGGGAACGAGCAGTACTTC. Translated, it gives CASSLGGDRGNEQYF.

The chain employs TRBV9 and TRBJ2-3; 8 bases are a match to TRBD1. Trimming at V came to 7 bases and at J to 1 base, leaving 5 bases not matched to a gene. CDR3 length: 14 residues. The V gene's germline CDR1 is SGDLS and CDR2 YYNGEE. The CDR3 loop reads CASGQGWGTDTQYF. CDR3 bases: TGTGCCAGCGGACAGGGTTGGGGCACAGATACGCAGTATTTT.

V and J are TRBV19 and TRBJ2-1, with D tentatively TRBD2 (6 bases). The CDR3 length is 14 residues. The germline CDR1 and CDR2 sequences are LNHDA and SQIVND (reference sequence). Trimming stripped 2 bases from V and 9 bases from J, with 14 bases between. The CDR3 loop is CASSILGTGGEQFF. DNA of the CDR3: TGTGCCAGTAGTATATTGGGCACCGGGGGTGAGCAGTTCTTC. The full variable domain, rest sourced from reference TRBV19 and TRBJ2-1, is DGGITQSPKYLFRKEGQNVTLSCEQNLNHDAMYWYRQDPGQGLRLIYYSQIVNDFQKGDIAEGYSVSREKKESFPLTVTSAQKNPTAFYLCASSILGTGGEQFFGPGTRLTVL.

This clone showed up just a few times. The CDR3 DNA is TGTGCCAGCAGTTTAAGGGAGGGCGATGAGCAGTTCTTC. It specifies CASSLREGDEQFF. V gene TRBV12-3 or TRBV12-4 combines with J gene TRBJ2-1; 7 nucleotides match TRBD2. The CDR3 runs to 13 residues. Trimming removed 2 bases from V and 8 bases from J; junction bases left unmatched: 3.

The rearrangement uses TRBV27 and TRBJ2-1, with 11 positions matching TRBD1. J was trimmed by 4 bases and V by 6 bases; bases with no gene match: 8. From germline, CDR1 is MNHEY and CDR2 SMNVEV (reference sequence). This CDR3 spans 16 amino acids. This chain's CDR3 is CASRAGQGAPYNEQFF. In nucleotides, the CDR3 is TGTGCCAGCAGGGCCGGACAGGGGGCCCCTTACAATGAGCAGTTCTTC.

The CDR3 bases are TGTGCCAGCACGGCGGGAGGGCCTTTCAATGAGCAGTTCTTC. Protein: CASTAGGPFNEQFF. The V gene is TRBV6-5, the J gene TRBJ2-1, with 9 bases identical to TRBD2. With 7 bases clipped from V and 6 bases from J, the junction kept 7 bases outside the gene matches. Germline CDR1 reads MNHEY; CDR2 reads SVGAGI. CDR3 length equals 14 residues.

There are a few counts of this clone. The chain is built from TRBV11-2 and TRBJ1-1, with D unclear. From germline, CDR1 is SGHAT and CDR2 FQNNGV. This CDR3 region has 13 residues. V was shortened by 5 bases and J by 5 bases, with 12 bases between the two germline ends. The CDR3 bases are TGTGCCAGCAGCCACCGGAGAGAAACTGAAGCTTTCTTT. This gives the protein CASSHRRETEAFF.

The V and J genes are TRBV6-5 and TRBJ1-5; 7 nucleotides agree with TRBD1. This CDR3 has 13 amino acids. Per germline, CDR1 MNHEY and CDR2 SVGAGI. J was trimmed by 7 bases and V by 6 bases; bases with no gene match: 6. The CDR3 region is CASRRTGDQPQHF. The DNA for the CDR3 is TGTGCCAGCAGACGTACAGGGGACCAGCCCCAGCATTTT.

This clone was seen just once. CDR3 sequence reads: CASWASATDTQYF. DNA for the CDR3: TGTGCCAGCTGGGCTAGCGCGACAGATACGCAGTATTTT. The V gene is TRBV12-3 or TRBV12-4, the J gene TRBJ2-3, with TRBD2 as a possible D gene (6 bases). V was trimmed by 8 bases and J by 3 bases, leaving 12 bases between them. The CDR3 length is 13 residues.

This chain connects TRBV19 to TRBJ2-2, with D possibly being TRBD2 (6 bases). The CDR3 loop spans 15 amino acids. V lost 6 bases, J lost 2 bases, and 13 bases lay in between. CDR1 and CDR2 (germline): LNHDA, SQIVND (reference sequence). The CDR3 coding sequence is TGTGCCAGTAGCCCACCGGGACTTAACACCGGGGAGCTGTTTTTT. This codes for CASSPPGLNTGELFF.